This note documents a single TCR beta chain sequence. The data were produced by immunoSEQ multiplex PCR, yet TCRdb's version contains in-frame clones alone and is incomplete. The sample shows some 71,000 clones, 95% to 98% of them seen only once. This sample was taken from a study of technical replicates of blood from a handful of donors. This TCR was sampled from a human donor in good health. Sequencing input: T cells isolated from PBMCs.

CDR3 region: CASSLGTSRGLNTIYF. CDR3 bases: TGCGCCAGCAGCTTGGGGACGTCCCGAGGGTTAAACACCATATATTTT. The chain joins TRBV5-1 to TRBJ1-3; D is undetermined. Germline V gives CDR1 SGHRS, CDR2 YFSETQ. The V and J ends lost 0 bases and 6 bases respectively, with 16 bases between them. This CDR3 has 16 amino acids.